The table lists the clone carrying this T cell receptor beta chain with a few counts. What it binds is unknown. This sample was included in a study of T cell repertoires in cytomegalovirus infection. For the study at large: Evidence of both CMV infection and a matching HLA type came from public TCR beta signatures. General observations from the study: Pooled public TCR beta family frequency picked out CMV carriers with the relevant HLA. CMV-specific HLA-C-restricted TCR beta clonotypes dominated the ex vivo response.

TCRdb reprocessed the reads with MiXCR, giving one entry per CDR3 protein. The sample holds fewer than 250,000 distinct CDR3 sequences; over 9% are singletons and the top ten take around 1.6%. The germline V gene has CDR1 DFQATT and CDR2 SNEGSKA (reference sequence). The CDR3 is 13 amino acids. V gave up 3 bases and J gave up 5 bases; unmatched junction bases: 5. The specimen was PBMCs. This chain connects TRBV20-1 to TRBJ2-7; 9 nucleotides line up with TRBD1. The receptor was isolated from a human donor in good health (CMV status not recorded). Some clones in this sample may be carry-over from other donors' samples. CDR3 sequence: CSASLDRGDEQYF. The CDR3 DNA reads as TGCAGTGCTAGTTTGGACAGGGGTGACGAGCAGTACTTC.